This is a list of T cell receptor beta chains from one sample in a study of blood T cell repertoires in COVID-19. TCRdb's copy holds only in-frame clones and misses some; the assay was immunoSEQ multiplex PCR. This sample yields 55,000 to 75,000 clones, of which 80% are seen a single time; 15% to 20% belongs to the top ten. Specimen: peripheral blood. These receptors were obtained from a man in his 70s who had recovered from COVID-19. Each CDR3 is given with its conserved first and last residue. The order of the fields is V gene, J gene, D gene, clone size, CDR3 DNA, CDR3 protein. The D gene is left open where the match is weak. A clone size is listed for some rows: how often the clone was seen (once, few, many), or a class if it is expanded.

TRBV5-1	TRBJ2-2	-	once	TGCGCCAGCAGCTTGGGGATATGGGGCGACACCGGGGAGCTGTTTTTT	CASSLGIWGDTGELFF
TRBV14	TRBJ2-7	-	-	TGTGCCAGCAGCCAAGTGGCGGGCCTCTCCTACGAGCAGTACTTC	CASSQVAGLSYEQYF
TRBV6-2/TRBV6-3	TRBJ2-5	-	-	TGTGCCAGCAGCCTATTGAGGACGGGGGAGACCCAGTACTTC	CASSLLRTGETQYF
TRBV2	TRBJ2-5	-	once	TGTGCCAGCAGTGAGGACACTACGGTACAGACCCAGTACTTC	CASSEDTTVQTQYF
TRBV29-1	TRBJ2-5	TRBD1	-	TGCAGCCCGCCCGGGACAGCCAAAGAGACCCAGTACTTC	CSPPGTAKETQYF
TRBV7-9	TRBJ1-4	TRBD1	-	TGTGCCAGCAGCTTACTAAAAGACAGGGCGTGGGCAACTAATGAAAAACTGTTTTTT	CASSLLKDRAWATNEKLFF
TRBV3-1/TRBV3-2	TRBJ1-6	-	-	TGTGCCAGCAGCCAAGAGGGAGGATCACCCCTCCACTTT	CASSQEGGSPLHF
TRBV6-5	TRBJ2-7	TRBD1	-	TGTGCCAGCAGTTACGTAGGACAGGGTGCCGAGCAGTACTTC	CASSYVGQGAEQYF
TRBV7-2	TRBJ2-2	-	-	TGTGCCAGCAGCTTCGGCAGGGCCGACACCGGGGAGCTGTTTTTT	CASSFGRADTGELFF
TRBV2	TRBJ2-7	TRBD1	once	TGTGCCAGCAATCCGGGACAGGGGCTTGGGGAGCAGTACTTC	CASNPGQGLGEQYF